Presented here are 9 T cell receptor beta chains from one specimen sequenced in a study of blood T cell repertoires in COVID-19. The protocol was immunoSEQ multiplex PCR, while the TCRdb copy is restricted to in-frame clones and leaves out a portion. This table holds 150,000 to 200,000 clones, approximately 80% found once. Sequencing was done on a sample of peripheral blood. The receptors were sampled from a human donor in a cohort sampled during active COVID-19.

The chain combines TRBV18 with TRBJ1-2; TRBD1 matches 7 bases. Germline CDR1 KGHSH, CDR2 LQKENI. With 6 bases clipped from V and 8 bases from J, the junction kept 12 bases outside the gene matches. There are 14 residues in the CDR3. The CDR3 DNA reads TGTGCCAGCTCCACCGCGACAGGGCCCAGGGGCTACACCTTC. Amino acids: CASSTATGPRGYTF.

This chain connects TRBV28 to TRBJ1-2; D is ambiguous. This CDR3 contains 14 residues. Germline V gene data show CDR1 as MDHEN and CDR2 as SYDVKM. Trimming removed 2 bases from V and 5 bases from J, with 12 bases in between. CDR3 residues: CASSLMDGGYGYTF. The CDR3 nucleotides are TGTGCCAGCAGTTTAATGGATGGCGGATATGGCTACACCTTC.

This chain joins TRBV7-2 and TRBJ2-1; 9 bases line up with TRBD2. The CDR3 is made up of 15 amino acids. With 4 bases clipped from V and 7 bases from J, the junction kept 8 bases outside the gene matches. CDR1 and CDR2 from the germline V gene are SGHTA and FQGNSA. The DNA for the CDR3 is TGTGCCAGCAGCTCCGGCGGGAGGGGAGGGAATGAGCAGTTCTTC. It codes for CASSSGGRGGNEQFF.

The rearrangement links TRBV18 to TRBJ2-7, with 7 nucleotides matching TRBD1. Germline trimming cut 1 base from V and 4 bases from J; bases unmatched to any gene: 1. Germline assignment: CDR1 KGHSH and CDR2 LQKENI. The CDR3 contains 13 residues. CDR3 in DNA: TGTGCCAGCTCACCACGCAGGGGGTACGAGCAGTACTTC. This gives the protein CASSPRRGYEQYF.

Regarding this clone: Germline and junction disagree at one end, which may indicate a read error. The chain couples TRBV10-3 to TRBJ1-2; D is uncertain. The germline CDR1 and CDR2 sequences are ENHRY and SYGVKD. CDR3 length: 12 residues. CDR3 amino acids: CTISEGGYGYTF. CDR3 bases: TGTACCATCAGTGAAGGCGGCTATGGCTACACCTTC.

The gene calls are TRBV5-1 and TRBJ2-7; the D gene is possibly TRBD1 (6 bases). This CDR3 comprises 14 residues. The ends were cut back, 0 bases at V and 6 bases at J, with 13 bases in the middle. CDR1 and CDR2 from the germline V gene are SGHRS and YFSETQ. The CDR3 region is CASSLAGEKGEQYF. The CDR3 DNA reads TGCGCCAGCAGCTTGGCAGGGGAAAAAGGCGAGCAGTACTTC.

As regards this clone: One junction end disagrees with the germline gene, perhaps due to a read error. The CDR3 DNA sequence: TGTGCTAGCAGCTTCCAGGGGGGTGGAGATGAGCAGTTCTTC. It codes for CASSFQGGGDEQFF. V is TRBV7-7 and J is TRBJ2-1; weak D call: TRBD1 (7 bases). The CDR3 has 14 residues. In germline, CDR1 is SSHAT, CDR2 FNYEAQ (reference sequence).

The rearrangement joins TRBV5-4 to TRBJ2-5; 10 nucleotides line up with TRBD2. Looked up from germline, CDR1 is SGHNT and CDR2 is YYREEE (reference sequence). V was clipped by 5 bases and J by 6 bases; unmatched bases: 13. The CDR3 consists of 16 residues. CDR3 bases: TGTGCCAGCAGTTTAGGGGGGGCTAGCGGGAGCAAGACCCAGTACTTC. Translating gives CASSLGGASGSKTQYF.

The genes are TRBV3-1 (or the pseudogene TRBV3-2) and TRBJ2-5; unclear D gene. There are 14 residues in the CDR3. Trimming removed 4 bases from V and 4 bases from J, with 13 bases in between. Per the germline V gene, CDR1 is LGHDT and CDR2 is YNNKEL (reference sequence). The CDR3 DNA reads as TGTGCCAGCAGCCCCCTTTGGCGAGGAGAGACCCAGTACTTC. Protein: CASSPLWRGETQYF.